The subject of this entry is one T cell receptor beta chain. The sample comes from a study of blood T cell repertoires in COVID-19. The CDR3 is made up of 15 amino acids. J gave up 5 bases and V 5 bases, and 5 bases lay outside the gene matches. Germline V gene data show CDR1 as SGHTA and CDR2 as FQGTGA. Profiling relied on immunoSEQ multiplex PCR, and the TCRdb table lists in-frame clones only, not all of them. The sample carries 30,000 to 40,000 clones, 80% to 90% recorded once. V and J are TRBV7-3 and TRBJ2-3; 12 bases fit TRBD1. Material: peripheral blood. This clonotype originated in a man in his 60s with active COVID-19. CDR3 in amino acids: CASSQGQGAGDTQYF. CDR3 nucleotide sequence: TGTGCCAGCAGCCAGGGACAGGGGGCCGGAGATACGCAGTATTTT.